These 10 T cell receptor beta chains were sequenced from one sample in a study of vaccination and CD4 T cells after COVID-19. No antigens are known for them. The assay that was used to sequence DNA from cultured CD4+ T cells was the Oncomine TCR Beta short-read assay. TCRdb fed the PCR reads into MiXCR, producing one record per CDR3 protein. Among 9,000 to 10,000 distinct CDR3 sequences listed, approximately 37% were seen once. Treatment in this sample: roughly 10-day PBMC culture with coronavirus spike peptide pools or control peptides (ViraFEST assay). Sequencing was performed on CD4+ T cells from blood, cultured in vitro. The receptors were sampled from a human donor who had recovered from COVID-19.

The genes are TRBV11-2 and TRBJ2-3; D possibly corresponds to TRBD1 (5 bases). Germline CDR1 is SGHAT and CDR2 is FQNNGV. The CDR3 is made up of 13 amino acids. Trimming pared 4 bases from V and 4 bases from J, leaving 9 bases between. The CDR3 DNA reads as TGTGCCAGCAGCTCCAGGGTAGCAGATACGCAGTATTTT. It translates to CASSSRVADTQYF.

This clonotype was recorded a few times. The genes are TRBV2 and TRBJ1-5; possible D gene TRBD1, 5 bases. This CDR3 contains 14 residues. The ends were cut back, 1 base at V and 7 bases at J, with 11 bases in the middle. Germline V gene data show CDR1 as SNHLY and CDR2 as FYNNEI. CDR3 coding DNA: TGTGCCAGCAGTGAAGGCCGGGGCAGGCAGCCCCAGCATTTT. Encoded protein: CASSEGRGRQPQHF.

The rearrangement uses TRBV7-9 and TRBJ1-4; D remains unclear. The germline V and J ends were trimmed by 7 bases and 3 bases, with 15 bases remaining between them. This CDR3 is built from 15 residues. Germline V gene sequence: CDR1 SEHNR, CDR2 FQNEAQ (reference sequence). This CDR3 reads CASTPWVGANEKLFF. The CDR3 nucleotides are TGTGCCAGCACCCCCTGGGTAGGAGCTAATGAAAAACTGTTTTTT.

This clonotype was picked up a small number of times. V gene TRBV12-3 or TRBV12-4 combines with J gene TRBJ2-1, with D tentatively TRBD1 or TRBD2 (5 bases each). The CDR3 loop spans 18 amino acids. Trimming took off 3 bases at V and 5 bases at J, with 23 bases between the two ends. Here the CDR3 reads CASSFTGLVRDADNEQFF. CDR3 nucleotide sequence: TGTGCCAGCAGTTTTACCGGGTTAGTAAGGGACGCAGACAATGAGCAGTTCTTC.

The V gene is TRBV18, the J gene TRBJ1-2, with 7 nucleotides matching TRBD1. Germline V gives CDR1 KGHSH, CDR2 LQKENI. The junction had 4 bases not matched to a gene; V was cut back by 2 bases and J by 4 bases. CDR3 length: 14 residues. In DNA, the CDR3 is TGTGCCAGCTCACCAACAGGGGTGAGCTATGGCTACACCTTC. It specifies CASSPTGVSYGYTF.

The chain couples TRBV7-2 to TRBJ2-5; 9 bases fit TRBD1. CDR1 is SGHTA, CDR2 FQGNSA, per germline. The CDR3 contains 14 residues. Trimming took 6 bases from V and 3 from J; bases not matched to a gene: 5. The CDR3 DNA reads as TGTGCCAGCAGGCCCCGGGACAGGGAAGAGACCCAGTACTTC. Translating gives CASRPRDREETQYF. Drawing the rest from reference TRBV7-2 and TRBJ2-5, the complete variable domain is GAGVSQSPSNKVTEKGKDVELRCDPISGHTALYWYRQSLGQGLEFLIYFQGNSAPDKSGLPSDRFSAERTGGSVSTLTIQRTQQEDSAVYLCASRPRDREETQYFGPGTRLLVL.

In this sample, this clonotype turned up a few times. The V call is TRBV7-2, the J call TRBJ2-4; TRBD1 aligns across 9 bases. This CDR3 is 14 amino acids long. The V gene end was trimmed by 10 bases and the J gene end by 9 bases; junction bases not matched to a gene: 13. Germline V gene data show CDR1 as SGHTA and CDR2 as FQGNSA. The CDR3 DNA reads as TGTGCCACCAGTCGGGCAAGACAGGGGGGCATTCAGTACTTC. Protein product: CATSRARQGGIQYF.

This clonotype was observed a single time. The chain employs TRBV6-1 and TRBJ2-5, with TRBD2 matching 9 bases. With V trimmed by 7 bases and J by 5 bases, 8 bases remained unmatched. The CDR3 contains 14 residues. The germline gives CDR1 MNHNS, CDR2 SASEGT. CDR3 amino acids: CASKGSGGRETQYF. The CDR3 DNA sequence: TGTGCCAGCAAGGGGAGCGGGGGGCGGGAGACCCAGTACTTC.

In this sample, this clonotype turned up a few times. The chain couples TRBV20-1 to TRBJ1-1, with TRBD1 identical over 9 bases. V lost 5 bases, J lost 4 bases, and 8 bases stayed unmatched. Germline CDR1 is DFQATT and CDR2 is SNEGSKA (reference sequence). The CDR3 is 14 amino acids. The CDR3 is CSASQGAGGTEAFF. DNA for the CDR3: TGCAGTGCTTCACAGGGGGCCGGGGGCACTGAAGCTTTCTTT.

V and J are TRBV7-2 and TRBJ2-3, with 9 bases fitting TRBD2. Losses at the gene ends were 1 base for V and 5 bases for J; bases not matched to a gene: 7. This CDR3 has 16 amino acids. Germline V CDR1 and CDR2: SGHTA, FQGNSA. CDR3 coding DNA: TGTGCCAGCAGCTTAGGGGGCGGGGGGGCCGGAGATACGCAGTATTTT. Protein sequence: CASSLGGGGAGDTQYF.